This passage covers 10 T cell receptor beta chains from one sample sequenced in a study of T cell repertoires in cytomegalovirus infection. No antigen has been identified for these receptors. TCRdb called the reads again in MiXCR, with one record for every CDR3 protein. The sample comprises around 750,000 distinct CDR3 sequences, about 33% of which are singletons, and roughly an eighth rests with the top ten. The source was cultured CD8+ T cells from PBMCs, collected from culture after CMV antigen stimulation. The receptors here all came from a human donor in good health (CMV status not recorded). Some clones in this sample may be carry-over from other donors' samples.

The rearrangement joins TRBV6-5 to TRBJ2-1; 9 positions agree with TRBD2. The germline V gene has CDR1 MNHEY and CDR2 SVGAGI. J gave up 8 bases and V 0 bases, and 11 bases lay outside the gene matches. This CDR3 comprises 17 residues. Here the CDR3 DNA reads TGTGCCAGCAGTTACTCGATGGGGCGGGGGGGATTATATGAGCAGTTCTTC. It specifies CASSYSMGRGGLYEQFF.

The genes are TRBV6-2 or TRBV6-3 and TRBJ2-1, with 8 bases lining up with TRBD2. This CDR3 has 15 amino acids. Trimming removed 2 bases from V and 2 bases from J; junction bases left unmatched: 2. Looked up from germline, CDR1 is MNHEY and CDR2 is SVGEGT. This chain's CDR3 is CASSYTGGAYNEQFF. In DNA, the CDR3 is TGTGCCAGCAGTTACACCGGGGGGGCCTACAATGAGCAGTTCTTC.

V gene TRBV4-3 combines with J gene TRBJ1-1, with TRBD1 identical over 7 bases. Trimming cost V 1 base and J 5 bases; bases outside gene matches: 7. Germline lookup yields CDR1 LGHNA and CDR2 YSLEER. This CDR3 is 15 amino acids long. CDR3 in DNA: TGCGCCAGCAGCCAAGGAGTACAGGGGAGAACTGAAGCTTTCTTT. Protein product: CASSQGVQGRTEAFF.

To note about this clonotype: Just one base apart from a much larger clone, this may be a read error. The V and J genes are TRBV7-6 and TRBJ1-3; 9 bases fit TRBD1. The germline V gene has CDR1 SGHVS and CDR2 FNYEAQ. This CDR3 region has 15 residues. The CDR3 loop is CASNLGQGTGNTIYF. The CDR3 DNA reads TGTGCCAGCAACTTAGGACAGGGGACTGGAAACACCATATATTTT.

The V gene is TRBV7-6, the J gene TRBJ2-7, with TRBD1 matching over 9 bases. V was clipped by 6 bases and J by 5 bases; unmatched bases: 5. CDR1 is SGHVS, CDR2 FNYEAQ, per germline. This CDR3 has 13 residues. In nucleotides, the CDR3 is TGTGCCAGCAGAGGGACAGGGAAACACGAGCAGTACGTC. The encoded protein is CASRGTGKHEQYV.

Many counts were recorded for this clonotype. This chain uses TRBV7-6 with TRBJ2-7; possible D gene TRBD2, 6 bases. V lost 3 bases to trimming and J lost 6 bases, with 15 bases between them. Germline V gene sequence: CDR1 SGHVS, CDR2 FNYEAQ. There are 14 residues in the CDR3. The CDR3: CASSLEEFGGEQYV. As DNA, the CDR3 is TGTGCCAGCAGCTTGGAGGAGTTCGGGGGCGAGCAGTACGTC.

About this clonotype: The junction and the germline gene differ at one end; a read error may be behind it. J is TRBJ2-1 and V is TRBV12-3 or TRBV12-4; TRBD2 aligns across 7 bases. This CDR3 spans 16 amino acids. In DNA, the CDR3 is TGTGCCAGCAGTTTTGATGTGGGGGGGATGGACAATGTGCAGTTCTTC. Protein: CASSFDVGGMDNVQFF.

V usage is TRBV6-5 and J usage is TRBJ2-5, with TRBD2 matching 8 bases. The CDR3 consists of 15 residues. Germline-derived CDR1 and CDR2 are MNHEY and SVGAGI. Unmatched junction bases numbered 5, after V lost 5 bases and J lost 0 bases. The CDR3 loop is CASSPSAGDQETQYF. The DNA of the CDR3 is TGTGCCAGCAGTCCTTCAGCGGGGGACCAAGAGACCCAGTACTTC.

This clonotype was picked up a small number of times. V gene TRBV25-1 combines with J gene TRBJ1-2, with D possibly being TRBD1 (5 bases). The germline CDR1 and CDR2 sequences are MGHDK and SYGVNS. The CDR3 is made up of 15 amino acids. Trimming took off 3 bases at V and 2 bases at J, with 13 bases between the two ends. As DNA, the CDR3 is TGTGCCAGCAGTGAGTCACAAGGGACCAACTATGGCTACACCTTC. Encoded protein: CASSESQGTNYGYTF.

The J gene is TRBJ1-2, the V gene TRBV6-1, with unresolved D. The CDR3 spans 11 residues. The V gene lost 1 base and the J gene lost 8 bases, with 5 bases spanning the gap. The germline V gene encodes CDR1 MNHNS and CDR2 SASEGT. Here the CDR3 reads CASSEGEGYTF. The CDR3 nucleotides are TGTGCCAGCAGTGAAGGGGAAGGCTACACCTTC.